The 26 T cell receptor beta chains listed next were all sequenced from one sample in a study of blood T cell repertoires in COVID-19. Sequenced by immunoSEQ multiplex PCR; TCRdb stores in-frame clones only, minus some. The data show some 240,000 clones, approximately 80% seen once. Material for sequencing was peripheral blood. The receptors derive from an elderly woman with COVID-19, enrolled during active disease.

J is TRBJ1-6 and V is TRBV18; the D is unclear. Trimming removed 3 bases from V and 7 bases from J, with 10 bases in between. CDR3 size: 14 residues. The germline V gene has CDR1 KGHSH and CDR2 LQKENI. CDR3: CASSPRAENSPLHF. The CDR3 bases are TGTGCCAGCTCACCGCGGGCGGAAAATTCACCCCTCCACTTT.

The V gene is TRBV14, the J gene TRBJ2-1; tentatively, D is TRBD2 (6 bases). Germline V gives CDR1 SGHDN, CDR2 FVKESK. CDR3 size: 15 residues. V was cut by 3 bases and J by 0 bases, with 9 bases left in between. CDR3 in DNA: TGTGCCAGCAGCCAGTACGGGAGCTCCTACAATGAGCAGTTCTTC. This translates into CASSQYGSSYNEQFF.

The rearrangement links TRBV19 to TRBJ1-3, with TRBD1 matching over 8 bases. Germline values: CDR1 LNHDA, CDR2 SQIVND (reference sequence). The J segment lost 0 bases and the V segment lost 5 bases, leaving 6 bases of the junction unmatched. CDR3 length: 16 residues. This chain's CDR3 is CASSPGQAVSGNTIYF. CDR3 DNA sequence: TGTGCCAGTAGTCCGGGACAGGCCGTCTCTGGAAACACCATATATTTT. Full variable domain (rest looked up from reference TRBV19 and TRBJ1-3): DGGITQSPKYLFRKEGQNVTLSCEQNLNHDAMYWYRQDPGQGLRLIYYSQIVNDFQKGDIAEGYSVSREKKESFPLTVTSAQKNPTAFYLCASSPGQAVSGNTIYFGEGSWLTVV.

V gene TRBV4-2 combines with J gene TRBJ2-5; 10 nucleotides line up with TRBD2. V trimming: 1 base; J trimming: 5 bases; junction bases outside the gene matches: 10. CDR3 length equals 17 residues. Germline lookup yields CDR1 LGHNA and CDR2 YNFKEQ. CDR3 protein: CASSQVSSGGAQETQYF. In DNA, the CDR3 is TGTGCCAGCAGCCAAGTATCCAGCGGGGGGGCCCAGGAGACCCAGTACTTC.

The V call is TRBV7-3, the J call TRBJ2-5; the D gene is possibly TRBD2 (6 bases). Germline CDR1 is SGHTA and CDR2 is FQGTGA. The CDR3 contains 14 residues. The V and J ends lost 4 bases and 3 bases respectively, with 12 bases between them. The CDR3 region is CASSSTGRKETQYF. The CDR3 region has the DNA TGTGCCAGCAGCTCTACCGGGAGAAAAGAGACCCAGTACTTC.

The rearrangement joins TRBV27 to TRBJ1-1, with TRBD1 matching 11 bases. This CDR3 spans 15 amino acids. After removal of 8 bases from V and 6 bases from J, the junction contained 11 bases not matched to a gene. Germline-derived CDR1 and CDR2 are MNHEY and SMNVEV (reference sequence). This CDR3 is CASSRGQGVYAEAFF. CDR3 DNA sequence: TGTGCCAGCTCCCGGGGACAGGGGGTCTACGCTGAAGCTTTCTTT.

The V call is TRBV24-1, the J call TRBJ1-6; D might be TRBD1 (6 bases). Between the trimmed V and J ends, which lost 4 bases and 2 bases, there was a span of 11 bases. Germline CDR1 reads KGHDR; CDR2 reads SFDVKD. There are 16 residues in the CDR3. As DNA, the CDR3 is TGTGCCACCAGTGACCTAAGACAGGCCTATAATTCACCCCTCCACTTT. Encoded protein: CATSDLRQAYNSPLHF.

The chain is built from TRBV7-9 and TRBJ2-1, with D unclear. CDR3 length equals 18 residues. The germline V gene encodes CDR1 SEHNR and CDR2 FQNEAQ (reference sequence). V dropped 3 bases and J dropped 3 bases, with 21 bases sitting between them. CDR3 protein: CASSFSGLRSSHYNEQFF. The CDR3 DNA reads TGTGCCAGCAGCTTCTCCGGGTTGAGGTCAAGCCACTACAATGAGCAGTTCTTC.

This sequence joins TRBV3-1 (or the pseudogene TRBV3-2) and TRBJ1-2; tentatively, D is TRBD1 (6 bases). Trimming stripped 4 bases from V and 4 bases from J, with 13 bases between. The CDR3 is 14 residues long. Germline V lookup: CDR1 LGHDT, CDR2 YNNKEL (reference sequence). The CDR3 DNA is TGTGCCAGCAGCCCACGAGGACAGACCTATGGCTACACCTTC. Translated, it gives CASSPRGQTYGYTF.

The chain employs TRBV6-5 and TRBJ1-5, with 8 bases fitting TRBD1. Germline CDR1 MNHEY, CDR2 SVGAGI. The CDR3 has 15 residues. V dropped 5 bases and J dropped 6; count of bases not matched to a gene: 9. The CDR3 spells CASSPTGVTSQPQHF. Here the CDR3 DNA reads TGTGCCAGCAGTCCGACAGGGGTAACGAGTCAGCCCCAGCATTTT.

On this clone: The sample holds other DNA sequences that translate to the same CDR3. The chain carries TRBV24-1 and TRBJ1-2; TRBD1 is a possible D gene (5 bases). Germline lookup yields CDR1 KGHDR and CDR2 SFDVKD. The CDR3 is 14 residues long. V was cut by 2 bases and J by 11 bases, with 17 bases left in between. The DNA of the CDR3 is TGTGCCACCAGTGATTGGACCACGACAGTTGGTTACACCTTC. Amino acid sequence: CATSDWTTTVGYTF.

DNA of the CDR3: TGTGCCAGCAGTTTCGGTGAGACCCAGTACTTC. Its translation is CASSFGETQYF. The chain recombines TRBV12-3 or TRBV12-4 with TRBJ2-5; D unclear. Trimming removed 3 bases from V and 5 bases from J, with 4 bases in between. The length of the CDR3 is 11 residues.

A word on this clone: An end of the junction does not agree with germline; a read error may underlie this. V gene TRBV18 combines with J gene TRBJ2-7; maybe TRBD2 (6 bases). CDR1 and CDR2 (germline): KGHSH, LQKENI. The CDR3 is 16 residues long. The CDR3 DNA follows: TGTGCCAGCTCACCATATCTTGGAGGGACCTCCAACGAGCAGTACTTC. Its protein product is CASSPYLGGTSNEQYF.

The rearrangement joins TRBV25-1 to TRBJ1-5; D is unresolved. This CDR3 region has 13 residues. Germline CDR1 MGHDK, CDR2 SYGVNS. V gave up 7 bases and J gave up 2 bases, with 9 bases separating them. CDR3 amino acids: CASNFSGNQPQHF. The CDR3 DNA reads TGTGCCAGCAACTTCTCCGGCAATCAGCCCCAGCATTTT.

This chain joins TRBV12-3 or TRBV12-4 and TRBJ1-1; D gene ambiguous. The CDR3 is 13 residues long. Trimming removed 4 bases from V and 3 bases from J, with 9 bases in between. This CDR3 reads CASSWSSDTEAFF. CDR3 nucleotides: TGTGCCAGCAGTTGGAGTTCGGACACTGAAGCTTTCTTT.

V gene TRBV28 combines with J gene TRBJ2-3; 8 bases are a match to TRBD1. The germline gives CDR1 MDHEN, CDR2 SYDVKM. The CDR3 spans 13 residues. V was clipped by 6 bases and J by 4 bases; unmatched bases: 3. The CDR3 DNA reads TGTGCCAGCAGAGGGACAGGCCCAGATACGCAGTATTTT. Residues: CASRGTGPDTQYF.

V usage is TRBV14 and J usage is TRBJ1-5; the match to TRBD1 covers 9 bases. V dropped 9 bases and J dropped 2; count of bases not matched to a gene: 8. This CDR3 contains 15 residues. The germline V gene encodes CDR1 SGHDN and CDR2 FVKESK. CDR3 bases: TGTGCCAGGGGGGACAGGGATTTAGGCAATCAGCCCCAGCATTTT. Translation: CARGDRDLGNQPQHF. Drawing the rest from reference TRBV14 and TRBJ1-5, the complete variable domain is EAGVTQFPSHSVIEKGQTVTLRCDPISGHDNLYWYRRVMGKEIKFLLHFVKESKQDESGMPNNRFLAERTGGTYSTLKVQPAELEDSGVYFCARGDRDLGNQPQHFGDGTRLSIL.

There are a few counts of this clone. The gene calls are TRBV20-1 and TRBJ2-2; 10 positions match TRBD2. This CDR3 contains 14 residues. Germline CDR1 reads DFQATT; CDR2 reads SNEGSKA (reference sequence). Losses at the gene ends were 3 bases for V and 7 bases for J; bases not matched to a gene: 5. The CDR3 loop reads CSASDSGRNGELFF. The CDR3 DNA reads TGCAGTGCTAGTGATAGCGGGAGGAACGGGGAGCTGTTTTTT.

The rearrangement links TRBV27 to TRBJ2-7, with D tentatively TRBD1 (6 bases). Per germline, CDR1 MNHEY and CDR2 SMNVEV (reference sequence). Trimming removed 5 bases at V and 4 bases at J, with 9 bases between. The CDR3 is 12 amino acids. In nucleotides, the CDR3 is TGTGCCAGCAGTCCCCAGGGGTACGAGCAGTACTTC. This encodes CASSPQGYEQYF.

The V and J genes are TRBV24-1 and TRBJ2-1; 14 positions agree with TRBD2. Germline CDR1 and CDR2: KGHDR and SFDVKD. V shed 4 bases and J 8 bases; nucleotides not matched to a gene: 6. This CDR3 is built from 16 residues. This CDR3 is CATSDRRLAGGHEQFF. Here the CDR3 DNA reads TGTGCCACCAGTGACCGAAGACTAGCGGGGGGGCATGAGCAGTTCTTC.

This sequence joins TRBV6-5 and TRBJ1-4; D uncertain. This CDR3 region has 12 residues. V lost 10 bases and J lost 10, with 16 bases in between. CDR1 MNHEY and CDR2 SVGAGI come from the germline V gene. The CDR3, as DNA: TGTGCCACCTTCACCCGAGGTGGAAAACTGTTTTTT. It encodes CATFTRGGKLFF.

The chain joins TRBV4-2 to TRBJ1-1; D call uncertain. Deletions cut 3 bases from V and 7 bases from J, with 9 bases between. Germline assignment: CDR1 LGHNA and CDR2 YNFKEQ. This CDR3 has 12 residues. DNA of the CDR3: TGTGCCAGCAGCCAGGTGAGGAGTGAAGCTTTCTTT. It codes for CASSQVRSEAFF.

The chain is built from TRBV7-9 and TRBJ1-5; D not resolved. The CDR3 consists of 15 residues. The germline V and J ends were trimmed by 5 bases and 7 bases, with 18 bases remaining between them. Germline assignment: CDR1 SEHNR and CDR2 FQNEAQ (reference sequence). CDR3 sequence: CASSPNGPGGQPQHF. The CDR3, as DNA: TGTGCCAGCAGCCCAAACGGCCCGGGAGGCCAGCCCCAGCATTTT.

The gene calls are TRBV11-2 and TRBJ2-1; no definite D call. The V gene's germline CDR1 is SGHAT and CDR2 FQNNGV. The CDR3 totals 12 residues. With 6 bases removed from V and 13 bases from J, the gap between germline ends came to 16 bases. The chain's CDR3 is CASRSEPQTQFF. DNA for the CDR3: TGTGCCAGCAGGTCAGAACCCCAAACACAGTTCTTC.

This clone was found a few times. The chain has TRBV30 and TRBJ2-7, with 7 bases aligning to TRBD1. V shed 3 bases, J shed 7 bases, and the junction held 3 bases outside the gene matches. The CDR3 has 11 residues. CDR1 and CDR2 from the germline V gene are GTSNPN and SVGIG (reference sequence). The CDR3 protein is CAWRRQGEQYF. The DNA of the CDR3 is TGTGCCTGGAGAAGACAGGGTGAGCAGTACTTC. The whole variable domain, remainder taken from reference TRBV30 and TRBJ2-7, is SQTIHQWPATLVQPVGSPLSLECTVEGTSNPNLYWYRQAAGRGLQLLFYSVGIGQISSEVPQNLSASRPQDRQFILSSKKLLLSDSGFYLCAWRRQGEQYFGPGTRLTVT.

The genes are TRBV9 and TRBJ2-5, with 9 positions matching TRBD2. Germline assignment: CDR1 SGDLS and CDR2 YYNGEE. Trimming took 0 bases from V and 0 from J; bases not matched to a gene: 6. The CDR3 contains 17 residues. CDR3 in DNA: TGTGCCAGCAGCGTAGCCAGCGGGGGGACCTACCAAGAGACCCAGTACTTC. Translating gives CASSVASGGTYQETQYF.